This T cell receptor (beta chain) appears in the sequencing data of a study of graft-versus-host responses after intestinal transplantation. Turning to this clone: Its antigen is undetermined.

V lost 4 bases and J 9 bases, leaving 10 bases between the germline ends. In germline, CDR1 is SGHVS, CDR2 FQNEAQ. The CDR3 is made up of 13 amino acids. The protocol was immunoSEQ multiplex PCR, while the TCRdb copy is restricted to in-frame clones and leaves out a portion. The sample includes about 97,000 clones, 75% to 95% of them seen just once. Study conclusions and caveats: The marrow of recipients harbored GvH clones, and ileum or blood showed some of them first.

This chain uses TRBV7-8 with TRBJ1-6; the D is unclear. This receptor was obtained from a human patient who received an intestinal transplant, so some T cells may come from the graft donor. Sequences were derived from PBMCs, sampled around 68 weeks after intestinal transplant. The DNA of the CDR3 is TGTGCCAGCAGCTCCCCGGTTGGTTCACCCCTCCACTTT. Translated: CASSSPVGSPLHF.